Listed below are T cell receptor beta chains from one sample, sequenced in a study of CD8 T cells in Susac syndrome. TCRdb re-called the immunoSEQ multiplex PCR reads with MiXCR, one entry per CDR3 protein. The sample has 70,000 or so distinct CDR3 sequences, about 95% seen once; the top ten hold about 0.25%. Sequenced material: CD8+ T cells from PBMCs. The origin of the receptors is a human donor in good health. CDR3s include the opening cysteine and the closing phenylalanine or tryptophan. Fields, in order: clone size, J gene, D gene, V gene, CDR3 protein, CDR3 DNA. A D gene is named only where the DNA matches it firmly. The size of a clone is reported for some rows only, either as once, few or many, or as a class for expanded clones.

clone_size: .; j_call: TRBJ1-5; d_call: TRBD1; v_call: TRBV12-3/TRBV12-4; cdr3_aa: CASSFGTGPNQPQHF; cdr3_nt: TGTGCCAGCAGTTTCGGGACAGGGCCCAATCAGCCCCAGCATTTT
clone_size: .; j_call: TRBJ2-7; d_call: .; v_call: TRBV30; cdr3_aa: CAWTTGIRPYEQYF; cdr3_nt: TGTGCCTGGACCACAGGGATTCGACCCTACGAGCAGTACTTC
clone_size: .; j_call: TRBJ2-5; d_call: .; v_call: TRBV4-3; cdr3_aa: CASSQDRGGETQYF; cdr3_nt: TGCGCCAGCAGCCAAGATAGGGGGGGAGAGACCCAGTACTTC
clone_size: .; j_call: TRBJ1-2; d_call: .; v_call: TRBV14; cdr3_aa: CASSQGKGPYGYTF; cdr3_nt: TGTGCCAGCAGCCAAGGAAAGGGGCCCTATGGCTACACCTTC
clone_size: .; j_call: TRBJ1-1; d_call: TRBD1; v_call: TRBV27; cdr3_aa: CASRTGTGPTEAFF; cdr3_nt: TGTGCCAGCAGAACCGGGACAGGGCCCACTGAAGCTTTCTTT
clone_size: .; j_call: TRBJ1-2; d_call: .; v_call: TRBV14; cdr3_aa: CASSQDWTNYGYTF; cdr3_nt: TGTGCCAGCAGCCAAGATTGGACGAACTATGGCTACACCTTC
clone_size: .; j_call: TRBJ2-2; d_call: .; v_call: TRBV27; cdr3_aa: CASSLGITGELFF; cdr3_nt: TGTGCCAGCAGTTTAGGTATCACCGGGGAGCTGTTTTTT
clone_size: .; j_call: TRBJ2-5; d_call: .; v_call: TRBV4-1; cdr3_aa: CASSQEPLVAGETQYF; cdr3_nt: TGCGCCAGCAGCCAAGAACCGTTAGTTGCGGGGGAGACCCAGTACTTC
clone_size: .; j_call: TRBJ1-5; d_call: .; v_call: TRBV28; cdr3_aa: CASSFLGGSNQPQHF; cdr3_nt: TGTGCCAGCAGTTTCCTCGGGGGTAGCAATCAGCCCCAGCATTTT
clone_size: .; j_call: TRBJ2-5; d_call: TRBD1; v_call: TRBV12-3/TRBV12-4; cdr3_aa: CASSNRDSQETQYF; cdr3_nt: TGTGCCAGCAGCAACCGGGACAGCCAAGAGACCCAGTACTTC
clone_size: once; j_call: TRBJ2-7; d_call: .; v_call: TRBV6-1; cdr3_aa: CAFGYEQYF; cdr3_nt: TGTGCCTTTGGCTACGAGCAGTACTTC
clone_size: .; j_call: TRBJ1-2; d_call: .; v_call: TRBV4-1; cdr3_aa: CASSQDLRGGDGYTF; cdr3_nt: TGCGCCAGCAGCCAAGATCTCAGGGGAGGAGATGGCTACACCTTC
clone_size: once; j_call: TRBJ1-2; d_call: TRBD1; v_call: TRBV6-5; cdr3_aa: CASSPGQNGYTF; cdr3_nt: TGTGCCAGCAGTCCGGGACAGAATGGCTACACCTTC
clone_size: .; j_call: TRBJ1-5; d_call: TRBD1; v_call: TRBV12-3/TRBV12-4; cdr3_aa: CAVQPGQHNQPQHF; cdr3_nt: TGTGCCGTCCAACCGGGACAGCACAATCAGCCCCAGCATTTT
clone_size: .; j_call: TRBJ2-2; d_call: .; v_call: TRBV6-1; cdr3_aa: CASSPWDRELFF; cdr3_nt: TGTGCCAGCAGCCCCTGGGACCGGGAGCTGTTTTTT
clone_size: .; j_call: TRBJ1-1; d_call: .; v_call: TRBV30; cdr3_aa: CAWSVLGGNTEAFF; cdr3_nt: TGTGCCTGGAGTGTCCTAGGGGGGAACACTGAAGCTTTCTTT
clone_size: .; j_call: TRBJ1-1; d_call: .; v_call: TRBV7-6; cdr3_aa: CASSIGVGATEAFF; cdr3_nt: TGTGCCAGCAGCATAGGTGTAGGGGCCACTGAAGCTTTCTTT
clone_size: .; j_call: TRBJ1-6; d_call: .; v_call: TRBV3-1; cdr3_aa: CASTPDRPNSPLHF; cdr3_nt: TGTGCCAGCACCCCCGACAGGCCTAATTCACCCCTCCACTTT
clone_size: .; j_call: TRBJ2-3; d_call: .; v_call: TRBV20-1; cdr3_aa: CSAMDPYTDTQYF; cdr3_nt: TGCAGTGCCATGGACCCTTACACAGATACGCAGTATTTT
clone_size: .; j_call: TRBJ1-5; d_call: TRBD1; v_call: TRBV30; cdr3_aa: CAWRPDRDSSPQHF; cdr3_nt: TGTGCCTGGAGGCCTGACAGGGATAGCAGCCCCCAGCATTTT
clone_size: .; j_call: TRBJ2-1; d_call: TRBD2; v_call: TRBV7-9; cdr3_aa: CASSYRDTSRLAKSEQFF; cdr3_nt: TGTGCCAGCAGCTACCGGGACACCTCGCGACTAGCGAAGAGTGAGCAGTTCTTC
clone_size: .; j_call: TRBJ1-3; d_call: .; v_call: TRBV9; cdr3_aa: CASTQDGNTIYF; cdr3_nt: TGTGCCAGCACCCAAGACGGAAACACCATATATTTT
clone_size: .; j_call: TRBJ2-1; d_call: .; v_call: TRBV28; cdr3_aa: CASSLESGRLNNEQFF; cdr3_nt: TGTGCCAGCAGTTTAGAATCCGGGCGACTTAACAATGAGCAGTTCTTC
clone_size: .; j_call: TRBJ1-5; d_call: .; v_call: TRBV7-6; cdr3_aa: CASSREQGSSNQPQHF; cdr3_nt: TGTGCCAGCAGCCGTGAACAGGGTAGTAGCAATCAGCCCCAGCATTTT
clone_size: .; j_call: TRBJ1-5; d_call: .; v_call: TRBV5-1; cdr3_aa: CASSLSAGFYQPQHF; cdr3_nt: TGCGCCAGCAGCTTGTCGGCAGGGTTCTATCAGCCCCAGCATTTT
clone_size: .; j_call: TRBJ2-3; d_call: .; v_call: TRBV12-3/TRBV12-4; cdr3_aa: CASSSPRGHTDTQYF; cdr3_nt: TGTGCCAGCAGTTCCCCCCGGGGCCACACAGATACGCAGTATTTT
clone_size: .; j_call: TRBJ2-4; d_call: .; v_call: TRBV9; cdr3_aa: CASSVETSAEVQYF; cdr3_nt: TGTGCCAGCAGCGTAGAAACTTCCGCTGAGGTTCAGTACTTC
clone_size: .; j_call: TRBJ2-5; d_call: TRBD1; v_call: TRBV5-4; cdr3_aa: CASSIRGLQETQYF; cdr3_nt: TGTGCCAGCAGCATCAGGGGGCTTCAAGAGACCCAGTACTTC